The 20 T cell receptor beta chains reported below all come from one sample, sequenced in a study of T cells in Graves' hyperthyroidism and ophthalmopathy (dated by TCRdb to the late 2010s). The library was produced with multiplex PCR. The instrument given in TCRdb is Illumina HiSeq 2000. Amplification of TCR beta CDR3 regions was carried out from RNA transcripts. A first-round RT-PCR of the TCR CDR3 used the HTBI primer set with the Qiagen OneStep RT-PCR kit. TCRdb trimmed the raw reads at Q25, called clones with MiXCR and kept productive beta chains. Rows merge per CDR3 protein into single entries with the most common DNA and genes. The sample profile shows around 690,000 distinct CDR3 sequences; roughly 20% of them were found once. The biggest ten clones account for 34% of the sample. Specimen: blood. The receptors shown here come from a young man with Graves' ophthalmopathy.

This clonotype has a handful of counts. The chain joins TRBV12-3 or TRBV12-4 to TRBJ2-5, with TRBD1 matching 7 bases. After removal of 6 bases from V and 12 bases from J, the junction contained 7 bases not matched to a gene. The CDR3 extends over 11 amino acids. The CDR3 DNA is TGTGCCAGCAGACGACAGGGCAGGAAGTACTTC. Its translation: CASRRQGRKYF.

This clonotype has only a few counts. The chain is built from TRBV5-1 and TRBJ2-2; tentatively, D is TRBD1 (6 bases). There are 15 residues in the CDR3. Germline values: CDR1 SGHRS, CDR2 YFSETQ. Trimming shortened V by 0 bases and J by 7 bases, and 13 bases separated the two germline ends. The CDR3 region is CASSLEQGKVGELFF. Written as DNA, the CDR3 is TGCGCCAGCAGCTTGGAGCAGGGGAAGGTCGGGGAGCTGTTTTTT. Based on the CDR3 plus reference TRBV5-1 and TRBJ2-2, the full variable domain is KAGVTQTPRYLIKTRGQQVTLSCSPISGHRSVSWYQQTPGQGLQFLFEYFSETQRNKGNFPGRFSGRQFSNSRSEMNVSTLELGDSALYLCASSLEQGKVGELFFGEGSRLTVL.

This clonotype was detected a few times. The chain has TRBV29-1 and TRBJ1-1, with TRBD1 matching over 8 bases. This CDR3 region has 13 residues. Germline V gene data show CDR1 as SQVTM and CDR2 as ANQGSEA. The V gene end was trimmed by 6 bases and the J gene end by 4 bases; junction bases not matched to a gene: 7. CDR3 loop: CSVGPGQVTEAFF. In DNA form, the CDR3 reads TGCAGCGTGGGACCGGGACAGGTCACTGAAGCTTTCTTT.

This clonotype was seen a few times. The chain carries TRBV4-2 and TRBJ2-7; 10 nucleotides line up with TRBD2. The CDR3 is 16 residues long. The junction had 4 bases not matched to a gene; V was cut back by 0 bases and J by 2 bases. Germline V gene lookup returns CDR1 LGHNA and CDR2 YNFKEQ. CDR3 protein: CASSQDTSGRAYEQYF. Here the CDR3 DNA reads TGTGCCAGCAGCCAAGATACGAGCGGGAGGGCCTACGAGCAGTACTTC.

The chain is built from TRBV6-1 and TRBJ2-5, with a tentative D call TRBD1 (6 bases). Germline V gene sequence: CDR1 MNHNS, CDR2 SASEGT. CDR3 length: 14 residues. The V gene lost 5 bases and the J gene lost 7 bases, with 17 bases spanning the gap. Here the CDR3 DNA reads TGTGCCAGCAGTCTACGACAGGAGCTAGGGACCCAGTACTTC. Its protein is CASSLRQELGTQYF.

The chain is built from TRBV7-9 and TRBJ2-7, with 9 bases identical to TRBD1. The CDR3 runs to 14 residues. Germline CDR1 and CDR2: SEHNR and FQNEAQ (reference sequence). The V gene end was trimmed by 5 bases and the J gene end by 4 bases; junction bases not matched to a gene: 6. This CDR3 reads CASSPDRGVYEQYF. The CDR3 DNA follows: TGTGCCAGCAGCCCGGACAGGGGAGTATACGAGCAGTACTTC.

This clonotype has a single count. In DNA, the CDR3 is TGCAGTGCTAGAGATACAGGGACAGGGCTGAACACTGAAGCTTTCTTT. Translating it yields CSARDTGTGLNTEAFF. V gene TRBV20-1 combines with J gene TRBJ1-1; 9 bases match TRBD1. This CDR3 is 16 amino acids long. CDR1 and CDR2 (germline): DFQATT, SNEGSKA (reference sequence). Trimming removed 0 bases from V and 0 bases from J; junction bases left unmatched: 5.

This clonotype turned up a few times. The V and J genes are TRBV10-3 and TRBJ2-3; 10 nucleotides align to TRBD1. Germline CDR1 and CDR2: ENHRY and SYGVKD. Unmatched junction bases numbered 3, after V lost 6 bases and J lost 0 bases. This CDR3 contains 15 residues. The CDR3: CAISSGQGSTDTQYF. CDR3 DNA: TGTGCCATCAGCTCGGGACAGGGGAGCACAGATACGCAGTATTTT.

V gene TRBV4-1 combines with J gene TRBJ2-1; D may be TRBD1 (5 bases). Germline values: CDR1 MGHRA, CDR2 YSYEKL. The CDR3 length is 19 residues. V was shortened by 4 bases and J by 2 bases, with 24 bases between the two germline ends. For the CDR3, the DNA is TGCGCCAGCAGCCCCTCACTAATGGACAAGGCGGCGACCTACAATGAGCAGTTCTTC. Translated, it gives CASSPSLMDKAATYNEQFF.

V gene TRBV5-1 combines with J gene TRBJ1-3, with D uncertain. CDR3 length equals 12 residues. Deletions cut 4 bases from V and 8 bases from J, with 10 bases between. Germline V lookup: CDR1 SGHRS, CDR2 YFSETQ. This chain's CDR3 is CASSTVRHTIYF. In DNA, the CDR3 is TGCGCCAGCAGCACCGTACGGCACACCATATATTTT. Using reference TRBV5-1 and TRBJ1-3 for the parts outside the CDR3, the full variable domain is KAGVTQTPRYLIKTRGQQVTLSCSPISGHRSVSWYQQTPGQGLQFLFEYFSETQRNKGNFPGRFSGRQFSNSRSEMNVSTLELGDSALYLCASSTVRHTIYFGEGSWLTVV.

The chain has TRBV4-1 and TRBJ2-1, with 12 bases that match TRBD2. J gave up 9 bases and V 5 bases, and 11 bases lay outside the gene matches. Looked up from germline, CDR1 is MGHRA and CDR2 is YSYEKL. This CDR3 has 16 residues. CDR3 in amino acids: CASSSPSGRAQGEQFF. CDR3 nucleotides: TGCGCCAGCAGCTCCCCTAGCGGGAGGGCTCAGGGTGAGCAGTTCTTC.

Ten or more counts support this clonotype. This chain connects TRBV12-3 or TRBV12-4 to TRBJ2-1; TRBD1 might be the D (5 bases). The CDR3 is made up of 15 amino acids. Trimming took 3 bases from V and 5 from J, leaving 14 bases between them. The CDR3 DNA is TGTGCCAGCAGTTTTGTTCGGACAAACCACAATGAGCAGTTCTTC. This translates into CASSFVRTNHNEQFF.

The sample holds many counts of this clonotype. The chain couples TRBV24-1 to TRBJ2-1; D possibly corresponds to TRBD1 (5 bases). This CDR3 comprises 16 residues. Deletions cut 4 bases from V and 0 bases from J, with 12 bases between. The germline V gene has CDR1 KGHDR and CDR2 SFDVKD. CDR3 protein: CATSDKQASSYNEQFF. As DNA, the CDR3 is TGTGCCACCAGTGACAAACAGGCAAGCTCCTACAATGAGCAGTTCTTC.

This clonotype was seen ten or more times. CDR3 coding DNA: TGTGCCAGCAGCAAAACTAGCGGGGGCACAGATACGCAGTATTTT. Protein sequence: CASSKTSGGTDTQYF. V usage is TRBV7-2 and J usage is TRBJ2-3; 10 bases align to TRBD2. V shed 5 bases, J shed 1 base, and the junction held 3 bases outside the gene matches. There are 15 residues in the CDR3. Germline V CDR1 and CDR2: SGHTA, FQGNSA.

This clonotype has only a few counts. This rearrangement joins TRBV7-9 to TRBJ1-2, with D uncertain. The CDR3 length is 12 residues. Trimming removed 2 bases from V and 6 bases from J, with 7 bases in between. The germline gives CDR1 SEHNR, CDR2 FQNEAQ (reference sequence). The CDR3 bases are TGTGCCAGCAGCTTATGGGGTGATGGCTACACCTTC. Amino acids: CASSLWGDGYTF.

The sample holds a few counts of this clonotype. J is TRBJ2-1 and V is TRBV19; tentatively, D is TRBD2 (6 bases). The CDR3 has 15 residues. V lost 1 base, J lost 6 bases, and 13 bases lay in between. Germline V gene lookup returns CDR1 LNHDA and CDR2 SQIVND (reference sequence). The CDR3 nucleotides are TGTGCCAGTAGTATAGGAGGAGCGGGTGTCAATGAGCAGTTCTTC. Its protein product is CASSIGGAGVNEQFF.

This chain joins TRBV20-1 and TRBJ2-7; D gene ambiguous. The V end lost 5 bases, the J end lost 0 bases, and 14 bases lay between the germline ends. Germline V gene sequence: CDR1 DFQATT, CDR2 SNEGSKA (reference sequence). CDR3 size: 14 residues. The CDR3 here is CSALGSRSSYEQYF. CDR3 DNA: TGCAGTGCTCTCGGGTCTCGGAGCTCCTACGAGCAGTACTTC.

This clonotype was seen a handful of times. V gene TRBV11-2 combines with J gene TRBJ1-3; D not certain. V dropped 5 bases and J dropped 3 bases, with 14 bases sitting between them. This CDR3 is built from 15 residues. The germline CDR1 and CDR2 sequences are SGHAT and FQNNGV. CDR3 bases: TGTGCCAGCAGCCAGGAGGCCGGGGTTGGAAACACCATATATTTT. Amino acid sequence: CASSQEAGVGNTIYF.

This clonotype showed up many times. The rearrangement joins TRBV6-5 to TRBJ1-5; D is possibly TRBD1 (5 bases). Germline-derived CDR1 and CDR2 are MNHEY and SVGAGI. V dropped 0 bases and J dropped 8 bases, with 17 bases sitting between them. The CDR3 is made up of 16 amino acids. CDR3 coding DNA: TGTGCCAGCAGTTACTCTAGTTACTCGGGGGGGGAGCCCCAGCATTTT. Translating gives CASSYSSYSGGEPQHF.

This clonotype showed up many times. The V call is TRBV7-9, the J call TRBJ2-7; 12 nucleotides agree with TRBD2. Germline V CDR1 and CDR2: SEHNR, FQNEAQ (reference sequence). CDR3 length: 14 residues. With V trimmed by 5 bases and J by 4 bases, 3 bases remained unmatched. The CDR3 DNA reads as TGTGCCAGCAGCAATCTAGCGGGAGGGTACGAGCAGTACTTC. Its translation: CASSNLAGGYEQYF.